The entry below describes one T cell receptor (beta chain). Its antigen is currently unknown. V was pared by 2 bases and J by 1 base, with 12 bases between. There are 15 residues in the CDR3. Germline V gives CDR1 SGHTS, CDR2 YDEGEE. These data come from a study of siplizumab effects on memory and regulatory T cells. TCRdb keeps only in-frame clones here, not all; method: immunoSEQ multiplex PCR. Among approximately 84,000 clones listed, approximately 95% were seen once. Study-wide results and limits: Mapping to unstimulated subsets was achieved for only a minor fraction of alloreactive clones. Siplizumab significantly reduced alloreactive sequences traceable to unstimulated CD4+ memory cells.

The chain has TRBV5-8 and TRBJ1-1; D not certain. Sequencing was done on a sample of CD8+ T cells sorted from blood. The clonotype originates from a human donor in good health. CDR3 nucleotide sequence: TGTGCCAGCAGCTTCCTATGGACGGAGAACACTGAAGCTTTCTTT. Its protein is CASSFLWTENTEAFF.